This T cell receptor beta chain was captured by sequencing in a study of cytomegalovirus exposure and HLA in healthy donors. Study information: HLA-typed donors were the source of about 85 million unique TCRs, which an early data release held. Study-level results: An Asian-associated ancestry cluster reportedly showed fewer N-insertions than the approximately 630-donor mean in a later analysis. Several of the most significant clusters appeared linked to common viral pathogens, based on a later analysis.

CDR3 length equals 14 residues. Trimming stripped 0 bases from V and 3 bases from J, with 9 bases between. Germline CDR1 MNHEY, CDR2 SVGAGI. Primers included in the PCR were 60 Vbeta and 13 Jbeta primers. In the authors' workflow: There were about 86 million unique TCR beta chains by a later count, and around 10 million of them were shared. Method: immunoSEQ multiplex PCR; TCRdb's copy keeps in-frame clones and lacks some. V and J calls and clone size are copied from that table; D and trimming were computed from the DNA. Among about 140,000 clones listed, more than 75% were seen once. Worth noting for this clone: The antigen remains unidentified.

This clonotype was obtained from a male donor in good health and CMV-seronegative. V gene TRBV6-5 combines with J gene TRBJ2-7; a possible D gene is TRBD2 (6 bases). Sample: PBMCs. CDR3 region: CASSYSSTSYEQYF. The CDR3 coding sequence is TGTGCCAGCAGTTACTCCTCGACTAGCTACGAGCAGTACTTC.